A selection of T cell receptor beta chains follows, all from one sample in a study of T cells in tuberculosis. Assay used: immunoSEQ multiplex PCR; TCRdb lists only in-frame clones, some missing. The sample contains over 30,000 clones, 70% to 90% of which appear only once. The material sequenced was PBMCs, taken at tuberculosis diagnosis. All receptors derive from an adult with tuberculosis. The CDR3 runs from the conserved cysteine through the conserved F or W. Fields, in order: D gene, J gene, clone size, V gene, CDR3 protein, CDR3 DNA. D genes are given only for firm matches. Clone size is not always given. Where it is, it says once, few, many or a class for expanded clones.

>TRBD1|TRBJ2-5|NA|TRBV7-9
CASSQGQGFQETQYF
TGTGCCAGCAGCCAGGGACAGGGGTTCCAAGAGACCCAGTACTTC
>NA|TRBJ1-2|NA|TRBV28
CASSLGGEANYGYTF
TGTGCCAGTTCCCTAGGCGGGGAAGCTAACTATGGCTACACCTTC
>TRBD1|TRBJ1-2|NA|TRBV6-1
CASSENRGDYGYTF
TGTGCCAGCAGTGAAAACAGGGGTGACTATGGCTACACCTTC
>TRBD1|TRBJ1-5|NA|TRBV5-6
CASSPCRQGPNQPQHF
TGTGCCAGCAGCCCTTGCCGACAGGGCCCTAATCAGCCCCAGCATTTT
>NA|TRBJ1-1|once|TRBV5-4
CASSKPAGGRGGSEAFF
TGTGCCAGCAGCAAGCCAGCGGGAGGGAGGGGAGGCTCTGAAGCTTTCTTT
>TRBD2|TRBJ2-3|NA|TRBV7-9
CASSRSGLATDTQYF
TGTGCCAGCAGCCGTAGCGGACTAGCGACAGATACGCAGTATTTT
>TRBD2|TRBJ2-1|NA|TRBV2
CASSYYLLTSGGSNEQFF
TGTGCCAGCAGTTATTATCTACTGACTAGCGGGGGGAGCAATGAGCAGTTCTTC
>NA|TRBJ1-2|NA|TRBV18
CASSPRTEGSYGYTF
TGTGCCAGCTCACCAAGGACGGAGGGATCCTATGGCTACACCTTC
>TRBD1|TRBJ2-1|NA|TRBV6-1
CASTIGTDANNEQFF
TGTGCCAGCACCATTGGGACAGATGCCAACAATGAGCAGTTCTTC
>TRBD1|TRBJ2-7|NA|TRBV27
CASSPLTGHRGYEQYF
TGTGCCAGCAGTCCTCTCACCGGCCACAGGGGCTACGAGCAGTACTTC
>TRBD2|TRBJ2-7|NA|TRBV7-2
CASSPRLAGVVYEQYF
TGTGCCAGCAGCCCGAGACTAGCGGGGGTCGTCTACGAGCAGTACTTC
>NA|TRBJ2-1|few|TRBV7-2
CASSLPWPDNEQFF
TGTGCCAGCAGCTTACCATGGCCTGACAATGAGCAGTTCTTC
>NA|TRBJ2-7|NA|TRBV27
CASSPPDRYSYEQYF
TGTGCCAGCAGTCCTCCGGACAGATATTCCTACGAGCAGTACTTC
>TRBD1|TRBJ1-4|NA|TRBV6-6
CASSDRGSEKLFF
TGTGCCAGCAGCGACAGGGGCTCCGAAAAACTGTTTTTT
>NA|TRBJ1-1|NA|TRBV28
CASTSPDGMNTEAFF
TGTGCCAGCACCTCACCGGACGGGATGAACACTGAAGCTTTCTTT
>NA|TRBJ2-2|few|TRBV4-3
CASSQDSRGGELFF
TGCGCCAGCAGCCAAGACTCGCGCGGCGGGGAGCTGTTTTTT
>TRBD1|TRBJ1-4|NA|TRBV25-1
CAGSETPGTGWEKLFF
TGTGCCGGCAGTGAGACCCCCGGGACAGGGTGGGAAAAACTGTTTTTT
>NA|TRBJ1-2|NA|TRBV28
CASSPPGDSLTYGYTF
TGTGCCAGCAGTCCCCCCGGCGACAGTCTCACTTATGGCTACACCTTC
>NA|TRBJ2-6|NA|TRBV30
CAWSVQGSHQGLTASGANVLTF
TGTGCCTGGAGTGTACAAGGGTCCCATCAGGGTCTTACTGCCTCTGGGGCCAACGTCCTGACTTTC
>NA|TRBJ1-5|NA|TRBV4-1
CASSHPYPSGNQPQHF
TGCGCCAGCAGCCACCCATACCCCAGCGGCAATCAGCCCCAGCATTTT
>NA|TRBJ2-3|NA|TRBV9
CASSVDSNTDTQYF
TGTGCCAGCAGCGTAGACAGCAACACAGATACGCAGTATTTT
>NA|TRBJ1-2|NA|TRBV5-5
CASSSDAGVGYGYTF
TGTGCCAGCAGCTCCGACGCAGGGGTTGGGTATGGCTACACCTTC
>TRBD1|TRBJ2-1|NA|TRBV6-5
CASSSTGTGQFF
TGTGCCAGCAGCTCGACCGGGACAGGGCAGTTCTTC
>TRBD1|TRBJ2-7|NA|TRBV10-3
CAISEETGIAYEQYF
TGTGCCATCAGTGAAGAGACAGGGATCGCATACGAGCAGTACTTC
>TRBD1|TRBJ1-4|NA|TRBV5-8
CASSLGGQTTNEKLFF
TGTGCCAGCAGCTTGGGGGGACAGACAACTAATGAAAAACTGTTTTTT
>NA|TRBJ2-5|few|TRBV6-5
CASSYTQGRGETQYF
TGTGCCAGCAGTTATACACAGGGAAGAGGAGAGACCCAGTACTTC
>NA|TRBJ1-1|NA|TRBV13
CASSVDRNTEAFF
TGTGCCAGCAGCGTGGACAGGAACACTGAAGCTTTCTTT
>TRBD1|TRBJ2-3|NA|TRBV6-5
CASSYSTGKSDTQYF
TGTGCCAGCAGTTACTCGACAGGGAAGTCGGATACGCAGTATTTT
>TRBD2|TRBJ2-1|NA|TRBV7-2
CASSLALASGDPQFF
TGTGCCAGCAGCTTAGCGCTGGCTAGCGGCGATCCGCAGTTCTTC
>TRBD1|TRBJ2-3|NA|TRBV4-2
CASSQAFSGQGPDTQYF
TGTGCCAGCAGCCAAGCCTTCTCGGGACAGGGGCCAGATACGCAGTATTTT
>NA|TRBJ2-7|once|TRBV2
CASSEDLGVEQYF
TGTGCCAGCAGTGAAGATTTAGGAGTTGAGCAGTACTTC
>TRBD1|TRBJ1-5|NA|TRBV28
CASSLSGGHGQPQHF
TGTGCCAGCAGTTTATCAGGGGGCCACGGTCAGCCCCAGCATTTT
>NA|TRBJ1-4|NA|TRBV6-1
CASSDLEEKLFF
TGTGCCAGCAGTGACTTGGAGGAAAAACTGTTTTTT
>NA|TRBJ2-3|NA|TRBV14
CASSRLTDGDTQYF
TGTGCCAGCAGCCGCCTGACTGACGGAGATACGCAGTATTTT
>NA|TRBJ1-4|NA|TRBV6-6
CASRPPIAGNEKLFF
TGTGCCAGCAGGCCCCCCATAGCCGGGAATGAAAAACTGTTTTTT
>NA|TRBJ1-3|NA|TRBV4-1
CASSHLTGGNTIYF
TGCGCCAGCAGCCATTTGACAGGAGGAAACACCATATATTTT
>TRBD1|TRBJ2-7|NA|TRBV5-1
CASSLAQGKRYEQYF
TGCGCCAGCAGCTTGGCACAGGGGAAGAGGTACGAGCAGTACTTC
>TRBD1|TRBJ2-7|NA|TRBV28
CASGGTGAYEQYF
TGTGCCAGCGGCGGGACAGGCGCTTACGAGCAGTACTTC
>NA|TRBJ2-7|NA|TRBV11-2
CASSLGRVEQYF
TGTGCCAGCAGCTTAGGGCGGGTTGAGCAGTACTTC
>NA|TRBJ2-2|NA|TRBV7-2
CASSLGGSLTGELFF
TGTGCCAGCAGCTTAGGCGGCAGCCTCACCGGGGAGCTGTTTTTT
>NA|TRBJ1-6|NA|TRBV7-2
CASSLRLISYNSPLHF
TGTGCCAGCAGCCTCCGACTTATCTCCTATAATTCACCCCTCCACTTT
>NA|TRBJ2-7|once|TRBV25-1
CASSESDKSYEQYF
TGTGCCAGCAGTGAAAGTGACAAGTCCTACGAGCAGTACTTC
>NA|TRBJ2-5|NA|TRBV4-3
CASSQFGQGLETQYF
TGCGCCAGCAGCCAATTTGGTCAGGGTCTTGAGACCCAGTACTTC
>TRBD1|TRBJ1-6|NA|TRBV7-2
CASSLTPGQFSGSPLHF
TGTGCCAGCAGCTTAACTCCGGGACAGTTCAGTGGGTCACCCCTCCACTTT
>NA|TRBJ1-5|few|TRBV7-9
CASSLVVSGSNQPQHF
TGTGCCAGCAGCTTAGTGGTCTCAGGTAGCAATCAGCCCCAGCATTTT
>TRBD1|TRBJ2-7|NA|TRBV29-1
CSVGGQGTYEQYF
TGCAGCGTTGGGGGACAGGGAACCTACGAGCAGTACTTC
>NA|TRBJ1-1|NA|TRBV5-1
CASSEGWDTTEAFF
TGCGCCAGCAGCGAGGGATGGGACACCACTGAAGCTTTCTTT
>TRBD1|TRBJ2-2|NA|TRBV11-2
CASSRDRNTGELFF
TGTGCCAGCAGCCGGGACAGGAACACCGGGGAGCTGTTTTTT
>NA|TRBJ2-7|NA|TRBV6-5
CASRTSREAGQYF
TGTGCCAGCAGGACGTCGAGGGAGGCCGGGCAGTACTTC
>NA|TRBJ1-1|NA|TRBV13
CASSLGETPSTEAFF
TGTGCCAGCAGCTTAGGAGAGACACCGAGCACTGAAGCTTTCTTT
>NA|TRBJ2-1|NA|TRBV9
CASSEDSQVYNEQFF
TGTGCCAGCAGCGAAGACAGTCAGGTTTATAATGAGCAGTTCTTC